One sample yielded the 26 T cell receptor beta chains listed below, sequenced in a study of cytomegalovirus exposure and HLA in healthy donors. The table came from immunoSEQ multiplex PCR; TCRdb's copy has only in-frame clones and leaves some out. Of about 110,000 clones listed, over 75% are singletons. Sequencing was performed on PBMCs. These receptors all come from a woman aged 25 to 39 in good health and CMV-seropositive.

The V gene is TRBV19, the J gene TRBJ2-1, with D possibly TRBD1 on 5 matching bases. CDR1 is LNHDA, CDR2 SQIVND, per germline (reference sequence). This CDR3 region has 13 residues. V was trimmed by 4 bases and J by 4 bases, leaving 8 bases between them. As DNA, the CDR3 is TGTGCCAGTAGTAAGGCAGGGTACAATGAGCAGTTCTTC. Its translation is CASSKAGYNEQFF.

V usage is TRBV6-5 and J usage is TRBJ1-6, with 7 bases aligning to TRBD1. The CDR3 consists of 14 residues. J gave up 7 bases and V 9 bases, and 9 bases lay outside the gene matches. Germline lookup yields CDR1 MNHEY and CDR2 SVGAGI. CDR3 sequence (DNA): TGTGCCAGTCACTCCGGGACAGAGAATTCACCCCTCCACTTT. Translating it yields CASHSGTENSPLHF.

V and J are TRBV10-1 and TRBJ1-3; weak D call: TRBD1 (6 bases). Trimming cost V 6 bases and J 4 bases, with 16 bases left between them. The CDR3 spans 15 residues. Germline V gene sequence: CDR1 WNHNN, CDR2 SYGVQD (reference sequence). The CDR3 DNA is TGCGCCAGCAGAGAACGAGGGGGACCGGGAAACACCATATATTTT. This encodes CASRERGGPGNTIYF.

The chain carries TRBV2 and TRBJ2-2, with D maybe TRBD1 (5 bases). Germline-derived CDR1 and CDR2 are SNHLY and FYNNEI. Trimming stripped 3 bases from V and 0 bases from J, with 5 bases between. The CDR3 is made up of 14 amino acids. The CDR3 sequence: CASSETANTGELFF. CDR3 DNA sequence: TGTGCCAGCAGTGAGACAGCGAACACCGGGGAGCTGTTTTTT.

The chain has TRBV6-6 and TRBJ1-6; TRBD1 agrees at 9 bases. The trim removed 0 bases at V and 8 bases at J, leaving 2 bases unmatched. Germline loops: CDR1 MNHNY, CDR2 SVGAGI (reference sequence). This CDR3 is built from 15 residues. For the CDR3, the DNA is TGTGCCAGCAGTTACTCTACAGGGGGCGATTCACCCCTCCACTTT. Its translation: CASSYSTGGDSPLHF.

This clone was observed a few times. V is TRBV18 and J is TRBJ1-2; D call uncertain. Germline values: CDR1 KGHSH, CDR2 LQKENI. CDR3 length: 12 amino acids. Trimming removed 6 bases at V and 4 bases at J, with 9 bases between. CDR3 DNA: TGTGCCAGCTCCAACGGGGTCTATGGCTACACCTTC. Translation gives CASSNGVYGYTF.

The rearrangement uses TRBV19 and TRBJ1-1; 10 bases match TRBD1. The CDR3 totals 14 residues. The J segment lost 5 bases and the V segment lost 5 bases, leaving 5 bases of the junction unmatched. CDR1 is LNHDA and CDR2 is SQIVND in the germline V gene (reference sequence). CDR3 in DNA: TGTGCCAGTAGTCCCGGGACAGGGGAGACTGAAGCTTTCTTT. Protein product: CASSPGTGETEAFF.

The rearrangement joins TRBV7-9 to TRBJ1-4; D uncertain. Germline loops: CDR1 SEHNR, CDR2 FQNEAQ (reference sequence). V was pared by 4 bases and J by 12 bases, with 9 bases between. The CDR3 has 11 residues. The CDR3 loop is CASSSGLQLFF. The CDR3 coding sequence is TGTGCCAGCAGCTCTGGACTCCAACTGTTTTTT.

The J gene is TRBJ1-2, the V gene TRBV7-9, with D possibly being TRBD1 (6 bases). CDR1 and CDR2 (germline): SEHNR, FQNEAQ (reference sequence). The V end lost 5 bases, the J end lost 4 bases, and 11 bases lay between the germline ends. The CDR3 is 13 amino acids. The CDR3 reads CASSLGTRYGYTF. As DNA, the CDR3 is TGTGCCAGCAGCCTGGGGACACGCTATGGCTACACCTTC.

V is TRBV2 and J is TRBJ2-5; D possibly corresponds to TRBD1 (6 bases). This CDR3 has 15 residues. V shed 6 bases and J shed 3 bases, with 17 bases lying between them. Germline values: CDR1 SNHLY, CDR2 FYNNEI. This chain's CDR3 is CASRRTWTAEETQYF. CDR3 DNA: TGTGCCAGCAGAAGAACTTGGACAGCCGAAGAGACCCAGTACTTC.

The chain carries TRBV4-2 and TRBJ2-2; D is unclear. V lost 0 bases and J lost 6, with 8 bases in between. CDR3 length: 14 amino acids. Germline CDR1 and CDR2: LGHNA and YNFKEQ. The CDR3 sequence: CASSQDLKSGELFF. The CDR3, as DNA: TGTGCCAGCAGCCAAGATCTTAAATCCGGGGAGCTGTTTTTT.

This sequence joins TRBV7-2 and TRBJ2-2, with a weak D call TRBD2 (6 bases). V was pared by 1 base and J by 4 bases, with 16 bases between. The CDR3 loop spans 17 amino acids. Germline V gene sequence: CDR1 SGHTA, CDR2 FQGNSA. The CDR3 nucleotides are TGTGCCAGCAGCTTAGTTTCACGGGGGTTGGGCACCGGGGAGCTGTTTTTT. It is translated as CASSLVSRGLGTGELFF.

This chain uses TRBV10-3 with TRBJ1-2; D gene ambiguous. Trimming left V 11 bases short and J 5 bases short, with 12 bases between. This CDR3 is 11 amino acids long. Germline CDR1 and CDR2: ENHRY and SYGVKD. DNA of the CDR3: TGTGCCTCCAGAGCGGGGTATGGCTACACCTTC. Residues: CASRAGYGYTF.

This clone showed up just a few times. This chain links TRBV7-2 with TRBJ2-1, with 9 bases matching TRBD2. Germline CDR1 and CDR2: SGHTA and FQGNSA. The CDR3 spans 16 residues. Losses at the gene ends were 3 bases for V and 3 bases for J; bases not matched to a gene: 6. DNA for the CDR3: TGTGCCAGCAGCTTGGGTAGCGGGAGAATCTACAATGAGCAGTTCTTC. It codes for CASSLGSGRIYNEQFF. Supplemented by reference TRBV7-2 and TRBJ2-1, the full variable domain reads GAGVSQSPSNKVTEKGKDVELRCDPISGHTALYWYRQSLGQGLEFLIYFQGNSAPDKSGLPSDRFSAERTGGSVSTLTIQRTQQEDSAVYLCASSLGSGRIYNEQFFGPGTRLTVL.

A single count supports this clone. The chain recombines TRBV2 with TRBJ2-7, with 10 nucleotides matching TRBD1. Germline values: CDR1 SNHLY, CDR2 FYNNEI. With 7 bases clipped from V and 6 bases from J, the junction kept 9 bases outside the gene matches. The CDR3 consists of 14 residues. In DNA, the CDR3 is TGTGCCAGCAAGGGGGACAGGGGAGCAGGCGAGCAGTACTTC. Its translation is CASKGDRGAGEQYF.

This chain connects TRBV7-2 to TRBJ2-4, with D possibly TRBD2 on 5 matching bases. The germline gives CDR1 SGHTA, CDR2 FQGNSA. V was clipped by 3 bases and J by 5 bases, with 14 bases between them. This CDR3 is built from 15 residues. The CDR3 DNA reads as TGTGCCAGCAGCTTTTCAACGTGGGGAGAAAACATTCAGTACTTC. As protein: CASSFSTWGENIQYF.

The rearrangement uses TRBV13 and TRBJ2-3, with D perhaps matching TRBD1 (6 bases). V was cut by 1 base and J by 5 bases, with 16 bases left in between. CDR3 length equals 16 residues. Germline CDR1 PRHDT, CDR2 FYEKMQ (reference sequence). The CDR3 reads CASSLVTGKRGDTQYF. CDR3 nucleotide sequence: TGTGCCAGCAGCTTAGTAACAGGGAAAAGAGGAGATACGCAGTATTTT.

The chain links TRBV5-1 to TRBJ2-1, with TRBD1 matching 8 bases. Germline lookup yields CDR1 SGHRS and CDR2 YFSETQ. The CDR3 sequence is 15 residues long. V lost 4 bases and J lost 8; bases outside the gene matches: 11. The CDR3 region is CASSTTGTGNHEQFF. The CDR3 bases are TGCGCCAGCAGCACAACCGGGACAGGTAACCATGAGCAGTTCTTC.

The genes are TRBV2 and TRBJ1-5; TRBD1 is a possible D gene (5 bases). Germline CDR1 SNHLY, CDR2 FYNNEI. The CDR3 totals 16 residues. V dropped 5 bases and J dropped 1 base, with 15 bases sitting between them. The CDR3 nucleotides are TGTGCCAGCAGTAGCGGGGCCAGAATGAGCAATCAGCCCCAGCATTTT. Protein sequence: CASSSGARMSNQPQHF.

The rearrangement joins TRBV5-6 to TRBJ2-5; 7 positions match TRBD1. Looked up from germline, CDR1 is SGHDT and CDR2 is YYEEEE. The CDR3 has 14 amino acids. V was pared by 0 bases and J by 4 bases, with 3 bases of the junction left unmatched. CDR3 in amino acids: CASSLVTGAETQYF. In nucleotides, the CDR3 is TGTGCCAGCAGCTTGGTTACAGGGGCAGAGACCCAGTACTTC.

This sequence joins TRBV14 and TRBJ2-7, with 9 positions matching TRBD1. This CDR3 contains 14 residues. The V segment lost 0 bases and the J segment 7 bases; nucleotides outside the gene matches: 4. Germline values: CDR1 SGHDN, CDR2 FVKESK. CDR3 sequence reads: CASSQEQGAPEQYF. DNA of the CDR3: TGTGCCAGCAGCCAAGAACAGGGGGCGCCTGAGCAGTACTTC. Variable domain in full (rest from reference TRBV14 and TRBJ2-7): EAGVTQFPSHSVIEKGQTVTLRCDPISGHDNLYWYRRVMGKEIKFLLHFVKESKQDESGMPNNRFLAERTGGTYSTLKVQPAELEDSGVYFCASSQEQGAPEQYFGPGTRLTVT.

This clone was counted a single time. V usage is TRBV4-3 and J usage is TRBJ2-5; the D is unclear. Trimming removed 8 bases at V and 0 bases at J, with 13 bases between. The CDR3 contains 14 residues. CDR1 is LGHNA, CDR2 YSLEER, per germline. The CDR3 bases are TGCGCCAGCCGGTCAAGGCGGCACCAAGAGACCCAGTACTTC. It codes for CASRSRRHQETQYF.

J is TRBJ2-1 and V is TRBV13; 11 nucleotides align to TRBD1. This CDR3 comprises 16 residues. V lost 1 base and J lost 7; bases outside the gene matches: 6. The germline CDR1 and CDR2 sequences are PRHDT and FYEKMQ (reference sequence). In nucleotides, the CDR3 is TGTGCCAGCAGCTTAGTGGGGACAGGGGGGAGGAATGAGCAGTTCTTC. This codes for CASSLVGTGGRNEQFF.

V gene TRBV19 combines with J gene TRBJ2-1; no clear D. In germline, CDR1 is LNHDA, CDR2 SQIVND (reference sequence). The ends were cut back, 5 bases at V and 7 bases at J, with 27 bases in the middle. This CDR3 is built from 18 residues. The DNA for the CDR3 is TGTGCCAGTAGTCCCCCGTTGAGGCGGAGTACAATACATAATGAGCAGTTCTTC. Its protein product is CASSPPLRRSTIHNEQFF.

The rearrangement uses TRBV6-1 and TRBJ1-5; no firm D call. Germline values: CDR1 MNHNS, CDR2 SASEGT. This CDR3 has 18 amino acids. V dropped 1 base and J dropped 0 bases, with 16 bases sitting between them. As DNA, the CDR3 is TGTGCCAGCAGTGAAGGGTTGAGAGCCTCGAATAGCAATCAGCCCCAGCATTTT. The encoded protein is CASSEGLRASNSNQPQHF.

The rearrangement joins TRBV5-1 to TRBJ2-6; D possibly corresponds to TRBD1 (6 bases). This CDR3 is built from 17 residues. Trimming removed 2 bases at V and 1 base at J, with 13 bases between. Per the germline V gene, CDR1 is SGHRS and CDR2 is YFSETQ. The CDR3 DNA reads TGCGCCAGCAGCTTAGACGCACAGGGATCTGGGGCCAACGTCCTGACTTTC. It yields the protein CASSLDAQGSGANVLTF.